The 8 T cell receptor beta chains listed next were all sequenced from one sample in a study of T cells after yellow fever vaccination. One entry per CDR3 protein results from TCRdb running MiXCR on the 5' RACE reads. The repertoire holds about 320,000 distinct CDR3 sequences, with 3.5% to 5% as singletons. The sample was PBMCs, taken 15 days after the yellow fever booster vaccination. The origin of the receptors is a man aged 18 to 30 who received the YFV17D yellow fever vaccine.

The chain has TRBV10-3 and TRBJ1-5; the D gene is possibly TRBD1 (5 bases). V was clipped by 4 bases and J by 7 bases, with 14 bases between them. CDR1 is ENHRY and CDR2 is SYGVKD in the germline V gene. The length of the CDR3 is 14 residues. Here the CDR3 DNA reads TGTGCCATCAGTGCTGGCGTCAGGGACCAGCCCCAGCATTTT. This encodes CAISAGVRDQPQHF.

This clonotype was observed at least ten times. The chain is built from TRBV20-1 and TRBJ1-2, with D perhaps matching TRBD1 (6 bases). Germline-derived CDR1 and CDR2 are DFQATT and SNEGSKA (reference sequence). The CDR3 has 13 residues. V was cut by 4 bases and J by 8 bases, with 17 bases left in between. Here the CDR3 reads CSAIRGPSEGYTF. CDR3 sequence (DNA): TGCAGTGCTATCAGGGGCCCCTCCGAGGGCTACACCTTC.

This clonotype appeared many times. This rearrangement joins TRBV4-2 to TRBJ2-7; 8 bases line up with TRBD1. The junction had 10 bases not matched to a gene; V was cut back by 6 bases and J by 6 bases. CDR3 length equals 14 residues. Germline CDR1 reads LGHNA; CDR2 reads YNFKEQ. The CDR3 is CASSQTGVEGEQYV. In DNA, the CDR3 is TGTGCCAGCAGTCAGACAGGGGTTGAGGGCGAGCAGTACGTC.

The rearrangement joins TRBV5-1 to TRBJ2-5; D perhaps matches TRBD1 (6 bases). The CDR3 runs 14 residues. V was trimmed by 0 bases and J by 0 bases, leaving 6 bases between them. Germline values: CDR1 SGHRS, CDR2 YFSETQ. In nucleotides, the CDR3 is TGCGCCAGCAGCTTGGGACAGGACCAAGAGACCCAGTACTTC. Amino acids: CASSLGQDQETQYF.

This clonotype was observed a few times. The chain employs TRBV7-2 and TRBJ1-2; D is unclear. The CDR3 contains 15 residues. V lost 2 bases to trimming and J lost 2 bases, with 12 bases between them. CDR1 and CDR2 (germline): SGHTA, FQGNSA. The CDR3 DNA sequence: TGTGCCAGCAGCTTAAACCCGGCCAGGAACTATGGCTACACCTTC. It specifies CASSLNPARNYGYTF.

This chain connects TRBV18 to TRBJ1-5, with D unresolved. Germline V gene sequence: CDR1 KGHSH, CDR2 LQKENI. The CDR3 totals 13 residues. Trimming removed 4 bases from V and 5 bases from J, with 9 bases in between. In DNA form, the CDR3 reads TGTGCCAGCTCACGTGACTTAGATCAGCCCCAGCATTTT. Its protein product is CASSRDLDQPQHF. The full variable domain, in which reference TRBV18 and TRBJ1-5 provide the parts outside the CDR3, is NAGVMQNPRHLVRRRGQEARLRCSPMKGHSHVYWYRQLPEEGLKFMVYLQKENIIDESGMPKERFSAEFPKEGPSILRIQQVVRGDSAAYFCASSRDLDQPQHFGDGTRLSIL.

This clonotype has at least ten counts. J is TRBJ2-3 and V is TRBV7-3; D gene uncertain. The CDR3 is made up of 14 amino acids. V lost 3 bases to trimming and J lost 2 bases, with 9 bases between them. Per germline, CDR1 SGHTA and CDR2 FQGTGA. Here the CDR3 reads CASSLLGYTDTQYF. CDR3 sequence (DNA): TGTGCCAGCAGCTTGCTGGGATACACAGATACGCAGTATTTT.

The table lists this clonotype with a few counts. The V and J genes are TRBV5-1 and TRBJ2-5; 9 bases are a match to TRBD2. The CDR3 runs to 16 residues. From germline, CDR1 is SGHRS and CDR2 YFSETQ. Unmatched junction bases numbered 9, after V lost 1 base and J lost 5 bases. CDR3: CASSLTLAGRSETQYF. In nucleotides, the CDR3 is TGCGCCAGCAGCTTGACCCTAGCGGGGAGGTCGGAGACCCAGTACTTC. Variable domain in full (rest from reference TRBV5-1 and TRBJ2-5): KAGVTQTPRYLIKTRGQQVTLSCSPISGHRSVSWYQQTPGQGLQFLFEYFSETQRNKGNFPGRFSGRQFSNSRSEMNVSTLELGDSALYLCASSLTLAGRSETQYFGPGTRLLVL.